In its sample, the clone carrying this T cell receptor (beta chain) was seen once. In germline, CDR1 is MNHEY, CDR2 SVGAGI. The CDR3 covers 14 residues. The ends were cut back, 7 bases at V and 8 bases at J, with 17 bases in the middle. The sample originates from a study of blood T cell repertoires in COVID-19. Study-wide background: Sources were T cells, B-cell-depleted T cells, or PBMCs; the material itself was cDNA or gDNA.

Measured with immunoSEQ multiplex PCR; TCRdb has only the in-frame clones, and not every one. Of about 4,700 clones listed, almost 85% were seen once; the top ten hold roughly an eighth. Sequencing input: peripheral blood. The TCR originated in a man in his 70s with active COVID-19. V gene TRBV6-5 combines with J gene TRBJ1-4; D not certain. The CDR3 region is CASTEAEGAEKLFF. As DNA, the CDR3 is TGTGCCAGCACAGAGGCCGAAGGCGCCGAAAAACTGTTTTTT.